Described below is a single T cell receptor beta chain sequence and its context. The antigen is undetermined. Per the germline V gene, CDR1 is DFQATT and CDR2 is SNEGSKA (reference sequence). The CDR3 runs 14 residues. Trimming removed 6 bases from V and 5 bases from J, with 19 bases in between. This sample was taken from a study of blood T cells in healthy people across ages. Study-level results: Long-lived donors had more naive CD4+ cells and higher diversity than aged donors.

At least 5 micrograms of total RNA were extracted per sample. A second PCR, run for about 7 to 11 cycles, used a sample-barcoded 5' primer plus a J-beta primer mix. MiXCR was run by TCRdb on the 5' RACE reads, yielding one entry per CDR3 protein. The data hold 1,300,000 or so distinct CDR3 sequences, with 59% observed a single time. The receptor was isolated from a man between 18 and 29 years old in good health. The chain employs TRBV20-1 and TRBJ1-2, with D maybe TRBD1 (5 bases). The sequenced sample consisted of blood. For the CDR3, the DNA is TGCAGTGCAAAAGAAGGGACGGCGAAGTATGGCTACACCTTC. It translates to CSAKEGTAKYGYTF.